This record concerns one T cell receptor (beta chain) sequence. Sequencing was performed with immunoSEQ multiplex PCR; in TCRdb, only in-frame clones are kept and a portion is missing. The sample has about 120,000 clones; 60% to 80% are singletons. CDR1 SGDLS and CDR2 YYNGEE come from the germline V gene. With 4 bases removed from V and 6 bases from J, the gap between germline ends came to 7 bases. The CDR3 loop spans 12 amino acids. These data originate in a study of blood T cell repertoires in COVID-19. Across the whole study: Acute and convalescent COVID-19 samples came from the United States, Italy and Spain. Sources were T cells, B-cell-depleted T cells, or PBMCs; the material itself was cDNA or gDNA.

This receptor was identified in a human donor in a cohort sampled during active COVID-19. The sequenced material came from peripheral blood. The chain recombines TRBV9 with TRBJ2-2; the D is unclear. The CDR3: CASSPIPGELFF. Here the CDR3 DNA reads TGTGCCAGCAGCCCCATCCCCGGGGAGCTGTTTTTT.